This T cell receptor beta chain is from a study of blood T cell repertoires in COVID-19. Study as a whole: Donors in the United States, Italy and Spain gave samples during acute or convalescent COVID-19. Sources were T cells, B-cell-depleted T cells, or PBMCs; the material itself was cDNA or gDNA.

Original methodology: Amplification from reference gene primers served as the basis for estimated nucleated cell counts. Only in-frame clones appear in the TCRdb table, and some are missing; sequencing was by immunoSEQ multiplex PCR. V, J and clone size are taken as reported in that table, and D and trimming were inferred from the DNA itself. The sample shows 56,000 or so clones, around 84% of them seen only once. The clonotype was recovered from a man aged 50 or older with acute or convalescent COVID-19. The sample comprised peripheral blood.

CDR3 nucleotides: TGTGCCAGCAGTGACTCCGGGGGGAGGTCACCCCTCCACTTT. Translated, it gives CASSDSGGRSPLHF. The chain joins TRBV6-4 to TRBJ1-6, with D possibly TRBD1 on 5 matching bases. The V end lost 0 bases, the J end lost 10 bases, and 10 bases lay between the germline ends. CDR1 is MRHNA and CDR2 is SNTAGT in the germline V gene. The length of the CDR3 is 14 residues.